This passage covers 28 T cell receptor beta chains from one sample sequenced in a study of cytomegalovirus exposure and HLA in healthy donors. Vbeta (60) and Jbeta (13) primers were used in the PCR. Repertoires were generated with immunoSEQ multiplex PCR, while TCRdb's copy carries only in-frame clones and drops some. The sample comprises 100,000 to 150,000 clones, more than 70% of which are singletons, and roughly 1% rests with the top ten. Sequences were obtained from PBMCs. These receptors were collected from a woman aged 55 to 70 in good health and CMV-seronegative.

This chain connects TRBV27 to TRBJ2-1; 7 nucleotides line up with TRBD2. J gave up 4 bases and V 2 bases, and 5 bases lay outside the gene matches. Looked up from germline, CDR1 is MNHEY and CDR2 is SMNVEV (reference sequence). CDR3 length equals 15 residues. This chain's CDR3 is CASSLAGVRYNEQFF. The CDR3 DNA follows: TGTGCCAGCAGTTTAGCGGGGGTTCGATACAATGAGCAGTTCTTC.

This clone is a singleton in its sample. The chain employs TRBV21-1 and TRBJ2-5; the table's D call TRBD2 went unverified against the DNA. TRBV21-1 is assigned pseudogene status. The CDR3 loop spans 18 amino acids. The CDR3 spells CASSSRPASGRRLETQYF. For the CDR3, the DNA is TGTGCCAGCAGCTCTCGTCCGGCTAGCGGGAGGCGTTTAGAGACCCAGTACTTC.

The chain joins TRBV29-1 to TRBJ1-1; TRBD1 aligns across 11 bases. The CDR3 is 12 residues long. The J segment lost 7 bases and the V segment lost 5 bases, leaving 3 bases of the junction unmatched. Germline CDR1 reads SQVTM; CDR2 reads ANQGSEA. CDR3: CSVSGTGGEAFF. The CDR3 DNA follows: TGCAGCGTTTCCGGGACAGGGGGTGAAGCTTTCTTT.

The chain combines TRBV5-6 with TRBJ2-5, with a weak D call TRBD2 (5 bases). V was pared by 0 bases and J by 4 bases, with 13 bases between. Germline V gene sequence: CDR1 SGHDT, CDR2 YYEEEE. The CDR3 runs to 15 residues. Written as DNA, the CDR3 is TGTGCCAGCAGCTTGGATCGGGGAATGGGAGAGACCCAGTACTTC. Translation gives CASSLDRGMGETQYF.

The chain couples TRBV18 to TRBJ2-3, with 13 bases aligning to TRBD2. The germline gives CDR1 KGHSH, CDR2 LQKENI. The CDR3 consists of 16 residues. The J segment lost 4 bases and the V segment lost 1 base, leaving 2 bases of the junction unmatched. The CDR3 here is CASSPRTSGSSDTQYF. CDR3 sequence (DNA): TGTGCCAGCTCACCACGGACTAGCGGGAGTTCAGATACGCAGTATTTT.

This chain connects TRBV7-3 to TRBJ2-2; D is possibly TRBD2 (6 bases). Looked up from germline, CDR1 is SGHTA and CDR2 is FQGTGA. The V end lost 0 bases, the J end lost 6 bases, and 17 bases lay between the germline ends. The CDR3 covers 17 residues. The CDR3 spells CASSLTGGRLGAGELFF. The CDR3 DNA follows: TGTGCCAGCAGCTTAACGGGAGGAAGACTCGGGGCCGGGGAGCTGTTTTTT.

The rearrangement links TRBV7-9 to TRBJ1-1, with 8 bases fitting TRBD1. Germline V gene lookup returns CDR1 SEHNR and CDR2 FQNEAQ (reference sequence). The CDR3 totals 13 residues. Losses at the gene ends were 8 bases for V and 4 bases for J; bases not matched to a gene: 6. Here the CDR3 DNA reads TGTGCCAGCGGAAGAACAGGGGGCACTGAAGCTTTCTTT. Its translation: CASGRTGGTEAFF.

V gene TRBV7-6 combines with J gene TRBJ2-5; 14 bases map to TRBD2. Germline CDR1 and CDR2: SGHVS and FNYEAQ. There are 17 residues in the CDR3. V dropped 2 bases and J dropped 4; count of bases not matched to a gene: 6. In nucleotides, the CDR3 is TGTGCCAGCAGCTTAACGACTAGCGGGAGGGCCAGAGAGACCCAGTACTTC. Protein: CASSLTTSGRARETQYF.

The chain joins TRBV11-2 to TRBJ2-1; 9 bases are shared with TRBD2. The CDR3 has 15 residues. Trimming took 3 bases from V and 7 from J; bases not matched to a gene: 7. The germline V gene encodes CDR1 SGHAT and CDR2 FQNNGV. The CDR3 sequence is CASSFSGRFSNEQFF. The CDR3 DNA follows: TGTGCCAGCAGCTTTAGCGGGAGATTTTCGAATGAGCAGTTCTTC.

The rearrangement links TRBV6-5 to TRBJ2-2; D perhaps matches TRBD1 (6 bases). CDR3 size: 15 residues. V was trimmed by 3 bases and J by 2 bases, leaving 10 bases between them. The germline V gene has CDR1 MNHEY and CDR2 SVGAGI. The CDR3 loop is CASSYSGTNTGELFF. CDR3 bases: TGTGCCAGCAGTTATTCCGGGACAAACACCGGGGAGCTGTTTTTT.

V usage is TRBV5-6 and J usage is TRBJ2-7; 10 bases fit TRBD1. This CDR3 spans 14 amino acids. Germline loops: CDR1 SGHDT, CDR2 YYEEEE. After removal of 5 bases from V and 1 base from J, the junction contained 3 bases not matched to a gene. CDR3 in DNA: TGTGCCAGCAGGCCGGGACAGGGGTCCTACGAGCAGTACTTC. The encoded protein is CASRPGQGSYEQYF.

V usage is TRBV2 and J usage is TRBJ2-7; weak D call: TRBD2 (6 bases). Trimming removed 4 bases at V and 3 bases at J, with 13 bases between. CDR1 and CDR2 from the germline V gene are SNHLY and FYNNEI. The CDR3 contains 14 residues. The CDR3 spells CASSAQAGLYEQYF. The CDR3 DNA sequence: TGTGCCAGCAGTGCCCAAGCGGGCCTCTACGAGCAGTACTTC. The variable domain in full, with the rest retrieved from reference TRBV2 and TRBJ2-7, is EPEVTQTPSHQVTQMGQEVILRCVPISNHLYFYWYRQILGQKVEFLVSFYNNEISEKSEIFDDQFSVERPDGSNFTLKIRSTKLEDSAMYFCASSAQAGLYEQYFGPGTRLTVT.

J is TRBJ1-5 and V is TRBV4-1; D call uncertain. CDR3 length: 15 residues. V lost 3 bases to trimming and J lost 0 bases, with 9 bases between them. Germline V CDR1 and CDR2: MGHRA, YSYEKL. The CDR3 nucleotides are TGCGCCAGCAGCCACTTGAGAAATAGCAATCAGCCCCAGCATTTT. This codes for CASSHLRNSNQPQHF.

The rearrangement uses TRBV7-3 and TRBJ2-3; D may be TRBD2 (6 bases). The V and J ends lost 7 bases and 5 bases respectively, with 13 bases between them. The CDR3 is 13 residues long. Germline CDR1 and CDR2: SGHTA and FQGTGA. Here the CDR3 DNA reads TGTGCCAGCAAGGAGGGTTTAAAAGATACGCAGTATTTT. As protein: CASKEGLKDTQYF.

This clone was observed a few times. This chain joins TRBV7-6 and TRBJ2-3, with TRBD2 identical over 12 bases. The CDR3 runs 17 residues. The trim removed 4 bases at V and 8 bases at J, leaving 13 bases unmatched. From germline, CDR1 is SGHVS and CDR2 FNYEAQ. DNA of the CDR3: TGTGCCAGCAGCTCCCTAGGACTAGCGGGGAGGAGGGGTACGCAGTATTTT. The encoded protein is CASSSLGLAGRRGTQYF. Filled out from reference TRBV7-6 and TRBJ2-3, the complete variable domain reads GAGVSQSPRYKVTKRGQDVALRCDPISGHVSLYWYRQALGQGPEFLTYFNYEAQQDKSGLPNDRFSAERPEGSISTLTIQRTEQRDSAMYRCASSSLGLAGRRGTQYFGPGTRLTVL.

CDR3 loop: CSANGGGTQYF. CDR3 in DNA: TGCAGTGCTAACGGGGGGGGGACCCAGTACTTC. This chain uses TRBV20-1 with TRBJ2-5; 8 positions agree with TRBD2. This CDR3 comprises 11 residues. Germline V gene data show CDR1 as DFQATT and CDR2 as SNEGSKA (reference sequence). V lost 4 bases to trimming and J lost 7 bases; unmatched junction nucleotides: 2.

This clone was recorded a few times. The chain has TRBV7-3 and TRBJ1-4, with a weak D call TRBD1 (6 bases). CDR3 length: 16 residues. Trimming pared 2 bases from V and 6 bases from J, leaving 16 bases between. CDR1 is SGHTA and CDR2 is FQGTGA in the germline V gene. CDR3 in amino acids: CASSLGGPGSYEKLFF. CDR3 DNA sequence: TGTGCCAGCAGCTTAGGGGGCCCGGGATCGTATGAAAAACTGTTTTTT.

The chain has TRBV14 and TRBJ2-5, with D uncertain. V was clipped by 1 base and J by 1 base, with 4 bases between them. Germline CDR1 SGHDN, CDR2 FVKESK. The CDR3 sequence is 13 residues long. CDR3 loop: CASSQGVQETQYF. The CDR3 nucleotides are TGTGCCAGCAGCCAAGGCGTCCAAGAGACCCAGTACTTC.

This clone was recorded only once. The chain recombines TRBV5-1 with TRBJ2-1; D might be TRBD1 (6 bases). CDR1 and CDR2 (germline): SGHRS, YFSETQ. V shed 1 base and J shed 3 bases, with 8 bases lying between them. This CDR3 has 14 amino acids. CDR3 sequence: CASSLTGNYNEQFF. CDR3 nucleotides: TGCGCCAGCAGCTTGACAGGGAACTACAATGAGCAGTTCTTC.

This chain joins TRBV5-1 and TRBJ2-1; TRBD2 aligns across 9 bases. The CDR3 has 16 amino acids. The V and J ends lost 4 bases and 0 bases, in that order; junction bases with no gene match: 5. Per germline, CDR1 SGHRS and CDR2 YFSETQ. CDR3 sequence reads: CASSLSGSLSYNEQFF. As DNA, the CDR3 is TGCGCCAGCAGCCTTAGCGGGAGCCTCTCCTACAATGAGCAGTTCTTC. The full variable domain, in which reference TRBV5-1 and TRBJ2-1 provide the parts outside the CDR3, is KAGVTQTPRYLIKTRGQQVTLSCSPISGHRSVSWYQQTPGQGLQFLFEYFSETQRNKGNFPGRFSGRQFSNSRSEMNVSTLELGDSALYLCASSLSGSLSYNEQFFGPGTRLTVL.

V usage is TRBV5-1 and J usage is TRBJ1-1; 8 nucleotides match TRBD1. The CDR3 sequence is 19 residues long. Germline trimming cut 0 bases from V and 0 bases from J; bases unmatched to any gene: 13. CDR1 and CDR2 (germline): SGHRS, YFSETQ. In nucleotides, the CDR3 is TGCGCCAGCAGCTTGGAGGACAGGGTCAGTCTTAATATGAACACTGAAGCTTTCTTT. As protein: CASSLEDRVSLNMNTEAFF.

CDR3 sequence reads: CASTGQYTGELFF. CDR3 in DNA: TGTGCCAGCACCGGACAATACACCGGGGAGCTGTTTTTT. The chain has TRBV4-2 and TRBJ2-2, with a possible D match to TRBD1 (5 bases). V gave up 7 bases and J gave up 3 bases, with 9 bases separating them. The CDR3 contains 13 residues. Germline values: CDR1 LGHNA, CDR2 YNFKEQ.

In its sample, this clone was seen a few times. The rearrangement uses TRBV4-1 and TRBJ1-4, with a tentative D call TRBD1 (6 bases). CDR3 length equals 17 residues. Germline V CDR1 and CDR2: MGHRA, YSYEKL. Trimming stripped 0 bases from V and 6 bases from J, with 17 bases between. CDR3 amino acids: CASSQEVQGPGDEKLFF. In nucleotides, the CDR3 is TGCGCCAGCAGCCAAGAGGTCCAGGGGCCCGGGGATGAAAAACTGTTTTTT.

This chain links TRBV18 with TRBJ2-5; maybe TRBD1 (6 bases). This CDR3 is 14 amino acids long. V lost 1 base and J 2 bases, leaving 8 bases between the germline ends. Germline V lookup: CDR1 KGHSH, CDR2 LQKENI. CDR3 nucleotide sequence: TGTGCCAGCTCACCACAAAGGGGGCAAGAGACCCAGTACTTC. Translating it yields CASSPQRGQETQYF.

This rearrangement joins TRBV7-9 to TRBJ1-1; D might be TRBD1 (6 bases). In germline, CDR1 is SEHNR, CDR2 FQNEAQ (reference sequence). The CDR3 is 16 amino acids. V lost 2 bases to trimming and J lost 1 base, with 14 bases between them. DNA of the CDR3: TGTGCCAGCAGCTTACTTCCCACAGGGACGAACACTGAAGCTTTCTTT. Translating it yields CASSLLPTGTNTEAFF.

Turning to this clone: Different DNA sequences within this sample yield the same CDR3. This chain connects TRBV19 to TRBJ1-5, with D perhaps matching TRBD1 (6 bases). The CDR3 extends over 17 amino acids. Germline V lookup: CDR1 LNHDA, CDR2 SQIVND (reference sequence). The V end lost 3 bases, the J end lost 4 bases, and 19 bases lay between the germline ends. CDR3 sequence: CASSILPGGARNQPQHF. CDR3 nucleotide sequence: TGTGCCAGTAGTATTCTACCCGGGGGGGCGCGAAATCAGCCCCAGCATTTT.

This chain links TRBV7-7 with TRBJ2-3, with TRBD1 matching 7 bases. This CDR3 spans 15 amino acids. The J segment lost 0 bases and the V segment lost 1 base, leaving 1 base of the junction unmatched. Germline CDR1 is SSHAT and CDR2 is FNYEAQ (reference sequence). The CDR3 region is CASSLGGQSTDTQYF. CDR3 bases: TGTGCCAGCAGCTTAGGGGGACAGAGCACAGATACGCAGTATTTT.

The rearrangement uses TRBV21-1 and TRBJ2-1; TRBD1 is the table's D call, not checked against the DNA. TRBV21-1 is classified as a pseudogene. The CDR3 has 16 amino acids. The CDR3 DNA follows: TGTGCCAGCAGCAAAAAGCCGGACAGCGAGGGGGACGGGCAGTTCTTC. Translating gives CASSKKPDSEGDGQFF.